This T cell receptor (beta chain) derives from a study of neurological immune-mediated disorders. Across the study: Secondary progressive disease was present in 3, and relapsing-remitting disease in roughly 30, of the approximately 35 multiple sclerosis patients. Study-level results: Clinical and MRI features did not associate with the cluster found in multiple sclerosis patients.

The cDNA came from 5'RACE with 10-nucleotide random UMIs. Using its own MiXCR run on the 5' RACE reads, TCRdb lists one record per CDR3 protein. The sample yields roughly 52,000 distinct CDR3 sequences, more than 3.5% seen once. This clonotype was counted at least ten times. What it binds is not known. The sequence derives from a man aged 60 to 69 with multiple sclerosis. Sequencing input: PBMCs.

This CDR3 reads CAIGGGRYTGELFF. The CDR3, as DNA: TGTGCCATCGGAGGGGGACGGTACACCGGGGAGCTGTTTTTT. The chain carries TRBV10-3 and TRBJ2-2, with D perhaps TRBD1 or TRBD2 (6 bases each). V was pared by 8 bases and J by 3 bases, with 13 bases between. Germline V gene lookup returns CDR1 ENHRY and CDR2 SYGVKD. This CDR3 comprises 14 residues.